This TCR beta chain was captured in a study of radiation and T cells in renal cell carcinoma. Described time point: baseline pretreatment blood. Described treatment: 15 Gy SBRT to primary tumor, nephrectomy 4 weeks later. Clones were read by immunoSEQ multiplex PCR, and TCRdb kept only the in-frame ones, dropping some. The sample yields about 160,000 clones, about 88% seen once. Per germline, CDR1 KGHSH and CDR2 LQKENI. Trimming shortened V by 4 bases and J by 10 bases, and 16 bases separated the two germline ends. There are 13 residues in the CDR3. The receptor was isolated from a woman in her seventies with renal cell carcinoma. The chain joins TRBV18 to TRBJ1-2; D ambiguous. Material: blood, obtained from a patient whose treatment included radiotherapy and nephrectomy. The CDR3 is CASSLQLDGHYTF. The CDR3 bases are TGTGCCAGCTCACTACAGTTGGACGGGCACTACACCTTC.